This TCR beta chain was profiled in a study of T cell responses to AZD1222 COVID-19 vaccine. Sequencing was performed with immunoSEQ multiplex PCR; in TCRdb, only in-frame clones are kept and a portion is missing. The sample has approximately 44,000 clones; about three quarters are singletons. The receptor's source is an adult in good health. The sample in question was peripheral blood, obtained on day 0 of AZD1222 vaccination.

The CDR3 nucleotides are TGTGCCAGCAGCCCCGCCGGGACAGGCCCCTCCTACGAGCAGTACTTC. This gives the protein CASSPAGTGPSYEQYF. The chain is built from TRBV28 and TRBJ2-7; TRBD1 matches 8 bases. The J segment lost 0 bases and the V segment lost 6 bases, leaving 10 bases of the junction unmatched. The CDR3 is 16 residues long. Germline loops: CDR1 MDHEN, CDR2 SYDVKM.